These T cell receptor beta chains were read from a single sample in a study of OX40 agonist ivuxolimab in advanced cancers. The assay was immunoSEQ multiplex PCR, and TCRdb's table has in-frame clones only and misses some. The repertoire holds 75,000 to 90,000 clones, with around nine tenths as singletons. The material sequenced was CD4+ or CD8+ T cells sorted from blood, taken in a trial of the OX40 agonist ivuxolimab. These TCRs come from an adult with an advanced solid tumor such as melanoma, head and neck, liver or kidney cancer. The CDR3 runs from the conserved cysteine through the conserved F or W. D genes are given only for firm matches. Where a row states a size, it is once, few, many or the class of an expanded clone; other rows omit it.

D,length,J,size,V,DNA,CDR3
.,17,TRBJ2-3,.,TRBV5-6,TGTGCCAGCAGCCGCTCCCCGGGGCTCCAACAGGCAGATACGCAGTATTTT,CASSRSPGLQQADTQYF
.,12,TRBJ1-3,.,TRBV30,TGTGCCTGGAGTTTCGGGGGAAACACCATATATTTT,CAWSFGGNTIYF
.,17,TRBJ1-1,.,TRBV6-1,TGTGCCAGCAGTGAAAGGATTGGTGGGGGGGATCCTTTTTCGGCTTTCTTT,CASSERIGGGDPFSAFF
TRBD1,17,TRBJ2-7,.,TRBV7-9,TGTGCCAGCAGCTTAGGGGGACAGGCCATGATGCCCTACGAGCAGTACTTC,CASSLGGQAMMPYEQYF
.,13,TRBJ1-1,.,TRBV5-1,TGCGCCAGCAGCATAGACAAGAACACTGAAGCTTTCTTT,CASSIDKNTEAFF
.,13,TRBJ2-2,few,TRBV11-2,TGTGCCAGCAGCCCCTACTCCGCCGGGGAGCTGTTTTTT,CASSPYSAGELFF
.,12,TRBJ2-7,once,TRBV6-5,TGTGCCAGCAGGAAAAGGGTAGGCGAGCAGTACTTC,CASRKRVGEQYF
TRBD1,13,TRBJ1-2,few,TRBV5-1,TGCGCCAGCAGCTTGGGACAGGGAGATGGCTACACCTTC,CASSLGQGDGYTF
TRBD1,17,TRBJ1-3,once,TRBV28,TGTGCCAGCAGTTTGATCGACAGGGGGATAGGAGGAAACACCATATATTTT,CASSLIDRGIGGNTIYF
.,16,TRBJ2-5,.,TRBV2,TGTGCCAGCAGTGAAGCGCCCGGGAACTTCCAAGAGACCCAGTACTTC,CASSEAPGNFQETQYF
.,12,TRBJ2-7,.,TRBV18,TGTGCCAGCTCAAAGGACCGCCGCGAGCAGTACTTC,CASSKDRREQYF
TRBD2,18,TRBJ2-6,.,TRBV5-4,TGTGCCAGCAGCTTGGGGGCGGGAGCTCGCTCTGGGGCCAACGTCCTGACTTTC,CASSLGAGARSGANVLTF
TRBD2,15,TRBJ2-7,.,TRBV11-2,TGTGCCAGCAGCTTAGTAGGGACTAGTCACAACGAGCAGTACTTC,CASSLVGTSHNEQYF
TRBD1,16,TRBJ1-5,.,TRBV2,TGTGCCAGCAGTGAAACCCCGCCAGGGGGAGGGCAGCCCCAGCATTTT,CASSETPPGGGQPQHF
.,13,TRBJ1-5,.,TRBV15,TGTGCCACCAGCTCCAGCCCAAATCAGCCCCAGCATTTT,CATSSSPNQPQHF
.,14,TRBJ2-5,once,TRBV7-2,TGTGCCAGCAGTCACCTGGGACCTGGAGAGACCCAGTACTTC,CASSHLGPGETQYF
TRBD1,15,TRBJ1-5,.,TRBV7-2,TGTGCCAGCAGCCTACAGGGGGCCCTTGGCCAGCCCCAGCATTTT,CASSLQGALGQPQHF
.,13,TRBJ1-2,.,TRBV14,TGTGCCAGCAGCGGACAGTTGGACTATGGCTACACCTTC,CASSGQLDYGYTF
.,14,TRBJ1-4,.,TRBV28,TGTGCCAGCAGTTTGGGGGGCGACGATGAAAAACTGTTTTTT,CASSLGGDDEKLFF
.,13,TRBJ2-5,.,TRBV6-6,TGTGCCAGCAGTTACTGGCCCATTGGAACCCAGTACTTC,CASSYWPIGTQYF
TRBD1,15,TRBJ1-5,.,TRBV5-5,TGTGCCAGCAGCTATACAGGGGGCGGCAATCAGCCCCAGCATTTT,CASSYTGGGNQPQHF
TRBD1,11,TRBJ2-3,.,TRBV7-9,TGTGCCAGCAACCTACAGGGGTTATTTTGTTTT,CASNLQGLFCF
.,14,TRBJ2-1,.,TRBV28,TGTGCCAGCAGGCCATGGGGGGATTACAATGAGCAGTTCTTC,CASRPWGDYNEQFF
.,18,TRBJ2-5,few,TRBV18,TGTGCCAGCTCACCACCGAATGGGGCGGGAAGACTTCAAGAGACCCAGTACTTC,CASSPPNGAGRLQETQYF
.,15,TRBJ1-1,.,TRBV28,TGTGCCAGCAGTCCTATACAGGGATTGGGCACTGAAGCTTTCTTT,CASSPIQGLGTEAFF